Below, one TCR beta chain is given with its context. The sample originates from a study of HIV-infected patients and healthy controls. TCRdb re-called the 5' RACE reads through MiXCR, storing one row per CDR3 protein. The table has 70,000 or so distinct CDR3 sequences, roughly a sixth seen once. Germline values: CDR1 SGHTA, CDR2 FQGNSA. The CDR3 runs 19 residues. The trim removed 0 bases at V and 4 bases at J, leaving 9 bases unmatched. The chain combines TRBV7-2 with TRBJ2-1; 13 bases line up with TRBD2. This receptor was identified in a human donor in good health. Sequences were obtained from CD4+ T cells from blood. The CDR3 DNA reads TGTGCCAGCAGCTTAGCCCCCCGGACTAGCGGGAGCAAGTACAATGAGCAGTTCTTC. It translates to CASSLAPRTSGSKYNEQFF.